What follows are 16 T cell receptor beta chains derived from one specimen sequenced in a study of T cell responses to AZD1222 COVID-19 vaccine. Produced via immunoSEQ multiplex PCR; TCRdb's table is partial and in-frame only. The sample has 200,000 or so clones, 90% seen once. Sequencing used peripheral blood, obtained on day 0 of AZD1222 vaccination. These receptors were collected from an adult in good health.

The rearrangement uses TRBV27 and TRBJ1-4; D remains unclear. The length of the CDR3 is 16 residues. Germline CDR1 and CDR2: MNHEY and SMNVEV (reference sequence). V lost 5 bases, J lost 4 bases, and 17 bases lay in between. CDR3 sequence reads: CASSLFPGEINEKLFF. The CDR3, as DNA: TGTGCCAGCAGTCTCTTCCCGGGAGAGATTAATGAAAAACTGTTTTTT.

This rearrangement joins TRBV6-1 to TRBJ2-1; TRBD2 aligns across 8 bases. After removal of 2 bases from V and 0 bases from J, the junction contained 6 bases not matched to a gene. The CDR3 has 17 residues. CDR1 MNHNS and CDR2 SASEGT come from the germline V gene. The CDR3 region is CASSERSGGPSYNEQFF. CDR3 in DNA: TGTGCCAGCAGTGAACGGAGCGGGGGCCCCTCCTACAATGAGCAGTTCTTC.

The chain carries TRBV11-2 and TRBJ1-2; D ambiguous. V was pared by 3 bases and J by 4 bases, with 6 bases between. The CDR3 runs 12 residues. Germline CDR1 SGHAT, CDR2 FQNNGV. The CDR3 region is CASSFESYGYTF. CDR3 sequence (DNA): TGTGCCAGCAGCTTTGAATCCTATGGCTACACCTTC.

CDR3 nucleotide sequence: TGTGCCAGCTCACCACCGGGGTCGGGGAGAACCTCTAATGAAAAACTGTTTTTT. Translating gives CASSPPGSGRTSNEKLFF. This chain connects TRBV18 to TRBJ1-4; D remains ambiguous. The CDR3 has 18 amino acids. Trimming left V 0 bases short and J 3 bases short, with 17 bases between. The germline CDR1 and CDR2 sequences are KGHSH and LQKENI.

V gene TRBV10-3 combines with J gene TRBJ2-7; 8 bases align to TRBD1. Germline loops: CDR1 ENHRY, CDR2 SYGVKD. The trim removed 0 bases at V and 12 bases at J, leaving 10 bases unmatched. The CDR3 sequence is 14 residues long. CDR3 sequence: CAISESQGARFAYF. The CDR3 bases are TGTGCCATCAGTGAGTCGCAGGGGGCGCGGTTTGCGTACTTC.

The chain is built from TRBV6-1 and TRBJ1-5; D is perhaps TRBD1 (5 bases). The germline V and J ends were trimmed by 0 bases and 7 bases, with 13 bases remaining between them. Germline V lookup: CDR1 MNHNS, CDR2 SASEGT. The CDR3 contains 15 residues. The CDR3 protein is CASSEASGGGQPQHF. The CDR3 bases are TGTGCCAGCAGTGAAGCTTCCGGGGGAGGACAGCCCCAGCATTTT.

The chain employs TRBV5-1 and TRBJ1-3, with D uncertain. Germline CDR1 is SGHRS and CDR2 is YFSETQ. CDR3 size: 15 residues. Trimming cost V 4 bases and J 4 bases, with 15 bases left between them. The CDR3 DNA follows: TGCGCCAGCAGCCAGGACCTCACCGGGGGAAACACCATATATTTT. Protein product: CASSQDLTGGNTIYF.

V and J are TRBV18 and TRBJ1-5; the D is unclear. The CDR3 length is 16 residues. With 0 bases removed from V and 1 base from J, the gap between germline ends came to 10 bases. The germline V gene has CDR1 KGHSH and CDR2 LQKENI. The CDR3 loop is CASSPPGSGSNQPQHF. The CDR3 DNA sequence: TGTGCCAGCTCACCACCGGGCTCGGGGAGCAATCAGCCCCAGCATTTT.

DNA of the CDR3: TGTGCCAGCAGCCGACAGGGTCCGACAGATACGCAGTATTTT. It translates to CASSRQGPTDTQYF. The chain has TRBV11-3 and TRBJ2-3; 7 nucleotides line up with TRBD1. The germline CDR1 and CDR2 sequences are SGHNT and YENEEA. The junction had 5 bases not matched to a gene; V was cut back by 5 bases and J by 3 bases. The CDR3 totals 14 residues.

A few counts support this clone. The J gene is TRBJ2-3, the V gene TRBV5-1, with 7 bases aligning to TRBD2. Germline CDR1 reads SGHRS; CDR2 reads YFSETQ. V shed 3 bases, J shed 4 bases, and the junction held 5 bases outside the gene matches. This CDR3 has 14 residues. The CDR3 is CASSSRTSADTQYF. The CDR3 coding sequence is TGCGCCAGCAGCTCCAGGACTAGTGCAGATACGCAGTATTTT.

V usage is TRBV7-9 and J usage is TRBJ1-6; D is unresolved. The CDR3 is 14 amino acids. V was trimmed by 3 bases and J by 9 bases, leaving 12 bases between them. The germline V gene encodes CDR1 SEHNR and CDR2 FQNEAQ (reference sequence). In DNA form, the CDR3 reads TGTGCCAGCAGCTTTGAAGGATTCGTTTCACCCCTCCACTTT. Amino acid sequence: CASSFEGFVSPLHF.

The chain carries TRBV10-3 and TRBJ2-7; no firm D call. CDR1 and CDR2 (germline): ENHRY, SYGVKD. V lost 10 bases and J lost 5, with 12 bases in between. The CDR3 is 11 residues long. The chain's CDR3 is CATQRANEQYF. The CDR3 nucleotides are TGTGCCACGCAACGGGCGAACGAGCAGTACTTC.

The chain couples TRBV28 to TRBJ2-4; D is perhaps TRBD2 (5 bases). Germline CDR1 and CDR2: MDHEN and SYDVKM. V dropped 6 bases and J dropped 1 base, with 13 bases sitting between them. The CDR3 contains 15 residues. The CDR3 spells CASRTLGQAKNIQYF. The DNA of the CDR3 is TGTGCCAGCAGGACACTAGGCCAGGCCAAAAACATTCAGTACTTC.

The chain carries TRBV5-4 and TRBJ2-7, with 9 nucleotides matching TRBD1. There are 15 residues in the CDR3. The V gene's germline CDR1 is SGHNT and CDR2 YYREEE (reference sequence). The ends lost 0 bases at V and 6 bases at J; junction bases unmatched: 7. The CDR3 DNA follows: TGTGCCAGCAGCTTGGGGGGGACAGGGCTCTCCGAGCAGTACTTC. Translation gives CASSLGGTGLSEQYF.

The V call is TRBV6-5, the J call TRBJ1-2; 7 nucleotides line up with TRBD1. Germline CDR1 is MNHEY and CDR2 is SVGAGI. Germline trimming cut 4 bases from V and 4 bases from J; bases unmatched to any gene: 9. The CDR3 consists of 15 residues. The CDR3 DNA sequence: TGTGCCAGCAGTTCCCCGGGACAGATAAGCTATGGCTACACCTTC. It translates to CASSSPGQISYGYTF.

The chain combines TRBV2 with TRBJ2-3, with D uncertain. Germline V lookup: CDR1 SNHLY, CDR2 FYNNEI. The CDR3 loop spans 13 amino acids. V was trimmed by 3 bases and J by 6 bases, leaving 10 bases between them. CDR3 protein: CASSDGPLDTQYF. CDR3 coding DNA: TGTGCCAGCAGTGATGGACCTCTCGATACGCAGTATTTT. Drawing the rest from reference TRBV2 and TRBJ2-3, the complete variable domain is EPEVTQTPSHQVTQMGQEVILRCVPISNHLYFYWYRQILGQKVEFLVSFYNNEISEKSEIFDDQFSVERPDGSNFTLKIRSTKLEDSAMYFCASSDGPLDTQYFGPGTRLTVL.